This T cell receptor (beta chain) was observed in a study of beta chain features in type 1 diabetes. This clone turned up a few times. Expressed TCRB transcripts were sequenced because the entire RNA isolate underwent reverse transcription. The data were produced by immunoSEQ multiplex PCR, yet TCRdb's version contains in-frame clones alone and is incomplete. The sample gives 250,000 to 300,000 clones, approximately 8.1% of which show up once; approximately 1% is in the top ten. V dropped 5 bases and J dropped 4 bases, with 3 bases sitting between them. CDR1 SNHLY and CDR2 FYNNEI come from the germline V gene. This CDR3 is built from 11 residues.

The material sequenced was central memory CD4+ T cells from blood. The chain carries TRBV2 and TRBJ1-3; unclear D gene. The clonotype comes from a woman under 30 in good health. The CDR3 nucleotides are TGTGCCAGCAGTCTCGGAAACACCATATATTTT. Translated, it gives CASSLGNTIYF.